Presented here are 14 T cell receptor beta chains from one specimen sequenced in a study of blood T cells in healthy people across ages (dated by TCRdb to between 2014 and 2017). Libraries were made using 5' RACE. Sequenced on an Illumina HiSeq 2500. The second PCR ran for about 6 to 11 cycles and used a J-beta primer mix along with a sample-barcoded 5' primer. Using fastp at Q25 and MiXCR, TCRdb reprocessed the public reads and kept productive beta chains. Each CDR3 protein gets just one entry, which takes the most common genes and DNA from the rows behind it. The table for this sample lists about 730,000 distinct CDR3 sequences; roughly two fifths of them were counted only once. The ten largest clones add up to roughly 20% of the sample. Sequences were obtained from blood. The receptors here all came from a woman in her sixties in good health.

This sequence joins TRBV3-1 and TRBJ2-1; 7 bases agree with TRBD1. V lost 4 bases to trimming and J lost 8 bases; unmatched junction nucleotides: 11. This CDR3 has 15 residues. Looked up from germline, CDR1 is LGHDT and CDR2 is YNNKEL (reference sequence). The CDR3, as DNA: TGTGCCAGCAGCCTCGTCCAGACAGGGAACTATGAGCAGTTCTTC. Its translation: CASSLVQTGNYEQFF.

This chain connects TRBV4-3 to TRBJ1-4; D remains unclear. Germline-derived CDR1 and CDR2 are LGHNA and YSLEER. The CDR3 sequence is 15 residues long. Trimming left V 1 base short and J 3 bases short, with 9 bases between. CDR3 in amino acids: CASSQGDGPNEKLFF. The CDR3, as DNA: TGCGCCAGCAGCCAAGGGGATGGACCTAATGAAAAACTGTTTTTT.

The chain combines TRBV29-1 with TRBJ1-2; D uncertain. Germline V gene sequence: CDR1 SQVTM, CDR2 ANQGSEA. This CDR3 spans 12 amino acids. Deletions cut 5 bases from V and 4 bases from J, with 11 bases between. The CDR3 DNA is TGCAGCGTTTTCCTCGCTCGCTATGGCTACACCTTC. Translation: CSVFLARYGYTF.

J is TRBJ2-7 and V is TRBV18, with no clear D. The CDR3 extends over 16 amino acids. Germline V CDR1 and CDR2: KGHSH, LQKENI. Trimming pared 3 bases from V and 6 bases from J, leaving 21 bases between. CDR3 nucleotides: TGTGCCAGCTCACCTAGTTGGACCGCCGTCCTTGGCGAGCAGTACTTC. Encoded protein: CASSPSWTAVLGEQYF.

Notes on this clonotype: A read error may explain this, as a much larger clone is one base away. This chain links TRBV10-3 with TRBJ2-7, with 9 nucleotides matching TRBD1. CDR1 is ENHRY, CDR2 SYGVKD, per germline. CDR3 size: 14 residues. The CDR3 sequence: CAVSPGTGYEEQYF. CDR3 in DNA: TGTGCCGTCAGTCCCGGGACAGGGTATGAAGAGCAGTACTTC.

The V call is TRBV12-3 or TRBV12-4, the J call TRBJ2-1; D gene unclear. Between the trimmed V and J ends, which lost 8 bases and 0 bases, there was a span of 14 bases. This CDR3 region has 15 residues. In DNA form, the CDR3 reads TGTGCCAGCGTCTCCCGTGGAAGCTCCTACAATGAGCAGTTCTTC. Translating gives CASVSRGSSYNEQFF.

CDR3 residues: CASSPEGQSTDTQYF. The CDR3 bases are TGTGCCAGCAGCCCTGAGGGGCAAAGCACAGATACGCAGTATTTT. The genes are TRBV9 and TRBJ2-3; possibly TRBD1 or TRBD2 for D (5 bases each). CDR3 length: 15 amino acids. Trimming removed 4 bases at V and 0 bases at J, with 12 bases between. The germline CDR1 and CDR2 sequences are SGDLS and YYNGEE.

The chain has TRBV7-6 and TRBJ2-5; 8 bases are a match to TRBD2. This CDR3 comprises 15 residues. Germline CDR1 SGHVS, CDR2 FNYEAQ. J was trimmed by 11 bases and V by 5 bases; bases with no gene match: 16. DNA of the CDR3: TGTGCCAGCAGCCCAACCGGACTAGCTGTCAATGAGCAGTACTTC. Amino acids: CASSPTGLAVNEQYF.

As concerns this clonotype: It may be a read error: a sequence one base away is much more abundant. This chain uses TRBV20-1 with TRBJ2-4; D is possibly TRBD1 or TRBD2 (5 bases each). The J call is uncertain, as TRBJ2-5 better fits the DNA end. The V gene's germline CDR1 is DFQATT and CDR2 SNEGSKA (reference sequence). The CDR3 covers 14 residues. The CDR3 nucleotides read TGCAGTGCTACATACCGGGACGGGCAAGAGACCCAGTACTTC. It specifies CSATYRDGQETQYF.

V and J are TRBV30 and TRBJ1-1, with 9 positions matching TRBD1. Trimming removed 0 bases from V and 7 bases from J; junction bases left unmatched: 6. Germline V gene data show CDR1 as GTSNPN and CDR2 as SVGIG (reference sequence). The CDR3 spans 14 residues. The CDR3 nucleotides are TGTGCCTGGAGTGTGGACCCGACAGGGGGTGAAGCTTTCTTT. It is translated as CAWSVDPTGGEAFF.

Only a few counts were recorded for this clonotype. V gene TRBV11-2 combines with J gene TRBJ2-7; 9 bases are a match to TRBD1. The CDR3 contains 15 residues. V trimming: 4 bases; J trimming: 3 bases; junction bases outside the gene matches: 7. Germline CDR1 and CDR2: SGHAT and FQNNGV. DNA of the CDR3: TGTGCCAGCAGCTCGCTGGACAGGGGTCTCTACGAGCAGTACTTC. Translation gives CASSSLDRGLYEQYF.

This clonotype has more than one count but fewer than ten. J is TRBJ2-6 and V is TRBV20-1; D unclear. The CDR3 extends over 12 amino acids. Germline CDR1 is DFQATT and CDR2 is SNEGSKA (reference sequence). V lost 3 bases to trimming and J lost 5 bases, with 5 bases between them. Written as DNA, the CDR3 is TGCAGTGCTAGTACACGGGCCAACGTCCTGACTTTC. Residues: CSASTRANVLTF.

This clonotype was seen a few times. The V and J genes are TRBV12-5 and TRBJ1-5; maybe TRBD1 (6 bases). This CDR3 comprises 12 residues. Trimming removed 9 bases from V and 4 bases from J, with 10 bases in between. Germline loops: CDR1 LGHNT, CDR2 FRNRAP. The CDR3 bases are TGTGCTAGCCGACAGGAGAATCAGCCCCAGCATTTT. Translated: CASRQENQPQHF. Together with reference TRBV12-5 and TRBJ1-5, the CDR3 gives the full variable domain: DARVTQTPRHKVTEMGQEVTMRCQPILGHNTVFWYRQTMMQGLELLAYFRNRAPLDDSGMPKDRFSAEMPDATLATLKIQPSEPRDSAVYFCASRQENQPQHFGDGTRLSIL.

The chain links TRBV21-1 to TRBJ1-2. TRBV21-1 is described as a pseudogene. This CDR3 region has 16 residues. The CDR3 DNA is TGTGCCAGCAGCAGTCCCTTTGGCCAGGGAGGAAAAGGTTACACCTTC. Translating gives CASSSPFGQGGKGYTF.